This T cell receptor beta chain was recorded in a study of T-cell memory formation after mild COVID-19. Whole-study findings and limits: Pre-infection memory carried some responding clones, suggesting that cross-reactive memory joined.

TCRdb re-derived calls from the 5' RACE reads in MiXCR, one entry per CDR3 protein. The sample includes 140,000 or so distinct CDR3 sequences, more than 13% of them seen just once. On this clonotype itself: Its antigen is not identified.

Input material: PBMCs or a T cell subset sorted from them (not recorded which). The receptor was isolated from an adult woman who had mild COVID-19 (a few samples of this study predate the infection). Cell type and time point are not known.

This chain's CDR3 is CASSQDGVLAGGETGELFF. The CDR3 nucleotides are TGCGCCAGCAGCCAAGACGGGGTACTAGCGGGAGGGGAAACCGGGGAGCTGTTTTTT. The chain joins TRBV4-3 to TRBJ2-2, with 13 bases identical to TRBD2. Germline V CDR1 and CDR2: LGHNA, YSLEER. The CDR3 is 19 residues long. The junction had 9 bases not matched to a gene; V was cut back by 0 bases and J by 5 bases.